This TCR beta chain was profiled in a study of OX40 agonist ivuxolimab in advanced cancers. Across the whole study: Ivuxolimab doses were 0.01, 0.1, 0.3, 1.5, 3 or 10 mg/kg every 2 weeks. Participants, around 80% male, averaged about 56 years of age, ranging from roughly 20 to 79.

The germline gives CDR1 MDHEN, CDR2 SYDVKM. Trimming took 3 bases from V and 4 from J; bases not matched to a gene: 9. There are 18 residues in the CDR3. No patient had autoimmune disease or received systemic immunosuppression. Sequencing was performed with immunoSEQ multiplex PCR; in TCRdb, only in-frame clones are kept and a portion is missing. The sample has under 85,000 clones, about nine tenths seen once. The rearrangement joins TRBV28 to TRBJ2-2; 12 bases are a match to TRBD2. The clonotype originates from an adult with an advanced solid tumor such as melanoma, head and neck, liver or kidney cancer. The source was CD4+ or CD8+ T cells sorted from blood, collected in a trial of the OX40 agonist ivuxolimab. CDR3 sequence reads: CASSFGLAGGPGTGELFF. The CDR3 DNA reads TGTGCCAGCAGTTTTGGTCTAGCGGGAGGGCCGGGCACCGGGGAGCTGTTTTTT.